The T cell receptor beta chain under discussion was sequenced for a study of cytomegalovirus exposure and HLA in healthy donors. Study as a whole: Earlier, 200 million or so T cells were analyzed, and about 100 million unique TCR beta sequences were found among them. Study outcomes and limitations: TCR beta chains numbering some 150 were designated cytomegalovirus-associated.

Trimming removed 1 base from V and 2 bases from J, with 10 bases in between. From germline, CDR1 is SGHDT and CDR2 YYEEEE. This CDR3 comprises 14 residues. The study ran its PCR with 60 Vbeta and 13 Jbeta primers. Original handling: Per a later analysis, the number of unique TCR beta chains was some 80 million, of which roughly 11 million were shared. Clones were sequenced by immunoSEQ multiplex PCR, and TCRdb holds only the in-frame ones, with some missing. For V, J and clone size, that table is used; D and trimming come from the DNA. This table lists about 200,000 clones. Of note for this clone: Its cognate antigen is unknown.

This chain links TRBV5-6 with TRBJ2-7, with D uncertain. The material sequenced was PBMCs. This TCR was recovered from a girl aged 2 to 9 in good health and CMV-seropositive. The CDR3 loop is CASSLYSPAYEQYF. The CDR3 DNA reads as TGTGCCAGCAGCTTGTACTCCCCGGCCTACGAGCAGTACTTC. The full variable domain, its missing parts supplied by reference TRBV5-6 and TRBJ2-7, is DAGVTQSPTHLIKTRGQQVTLRCSPKSGHDTVSWYQQALGQGPQFIFQYYEEEERQRGNFPDRFSGHQFPNYSSELNVNALLLGDSALYLCASSLYSPAYEQYFGPGTRLTVT.